This TCR gamma chain is drawn from a study of γδ T cells in repeated Plasmodium falciparum infection. About the research overall: Over roughly 580 days, donors received four mosquito-bite P. falciparum NF54 infections. General study points: Many TCRgamma sequences overlapped between individuals in stable Vgamma9/Vdelta2+ repertoires. Vdelta2-negative gammadelta repertoires, largely Vdelta1+, seemingly showed infection-driven waves of new clonal selection.

With CATT, TCRdb re-called clones from the multiplex PCR reads. The table has 12,000 to 15,000 gamma-chain clones, around 1.6% seen once; the top ten hold about 29%. The V gene's germline CDR1 is GITISATS and CDR2 ISYDGTV (reference sequence). V gave up 0 bases and J gave up 9 bases; unmatched junction bases: 17. The CDR3 spans 20 residues. In regard to this clone: Its cognate antigen is unknown. The protein TCRdb gives is from a much larger clone and does not agree with this DNA's translation at residue 8, likely a read error; the protein shown here comes from the DNA.

Bulk repertoires came from Vgamma9/Vdelta2+ or Vdelta2-negative gammadelta T cells flow-sorted from PBMC. The sequenced sample was gamma-delta T cells from blood. The chain uses TRGV9 and TRGJP. TCRdb carries no J gene annotation; the J gene was assigned here by matching the DNA with germline. This receptor was taken from a pool of human donors (malaria-infected and uninfected, not separated). This chain's CDR3 is CALWEVRKALRGLGKKIKVF. In nucleotides, the CDR3 is TGTGCCTTGTGGGAGGTGCGAAAGGCCCTCCGGGGGTTGGGCAAAAAAATCAAGGTATTT.